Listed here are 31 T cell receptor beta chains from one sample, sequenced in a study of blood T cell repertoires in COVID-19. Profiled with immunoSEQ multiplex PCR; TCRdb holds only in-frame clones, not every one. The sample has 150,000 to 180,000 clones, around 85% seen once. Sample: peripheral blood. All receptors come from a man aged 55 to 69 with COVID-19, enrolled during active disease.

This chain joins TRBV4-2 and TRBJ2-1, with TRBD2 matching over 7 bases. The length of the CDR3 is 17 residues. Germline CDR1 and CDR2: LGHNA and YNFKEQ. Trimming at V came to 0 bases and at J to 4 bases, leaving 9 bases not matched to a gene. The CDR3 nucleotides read TGTGCCAGCAGCCAAGATGTGCGGGGGTCAATATACAATGAGCAGTTCTTC. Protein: CASSQDVRGSIYNEQFF.

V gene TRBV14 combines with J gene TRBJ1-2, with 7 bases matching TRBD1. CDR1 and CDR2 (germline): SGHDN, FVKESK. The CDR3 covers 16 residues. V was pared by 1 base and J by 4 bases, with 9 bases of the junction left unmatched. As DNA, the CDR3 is TGTGCCAGCAGCCAAGGAACAGGGGCGGCGGGCTATGGCTACACCTTC. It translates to CASSQGTGAAGYGYTF. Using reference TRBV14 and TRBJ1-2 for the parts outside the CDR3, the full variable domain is EAGVTQFPSHSVIEKGQTVTLRCDPISGHDNLYWYRRVMGKEIKFLLHFVKESKQDESGMPNNRFLAERTGGTYSTLKVQPAELEDSGVYFCASSQGTGAAGYGYTFGSGTRLTVV.

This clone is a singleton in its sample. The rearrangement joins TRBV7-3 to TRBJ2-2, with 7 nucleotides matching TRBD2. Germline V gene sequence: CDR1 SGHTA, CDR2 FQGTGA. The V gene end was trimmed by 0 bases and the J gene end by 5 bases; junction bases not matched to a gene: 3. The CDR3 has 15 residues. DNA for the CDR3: TGTGCCAGCAGCTTAACGGGCGGGAGTACCGGGGAGCTGTTTTTT. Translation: CASSLTGGSTGELFF.

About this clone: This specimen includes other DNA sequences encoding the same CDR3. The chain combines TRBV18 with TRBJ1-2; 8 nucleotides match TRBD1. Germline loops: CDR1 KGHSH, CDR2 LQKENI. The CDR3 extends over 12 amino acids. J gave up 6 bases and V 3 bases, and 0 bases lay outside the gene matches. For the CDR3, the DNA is TGTGCCAGCTCACCGGACAGGGATGGCTACACCTTC. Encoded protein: CASSPDRDGYTF.

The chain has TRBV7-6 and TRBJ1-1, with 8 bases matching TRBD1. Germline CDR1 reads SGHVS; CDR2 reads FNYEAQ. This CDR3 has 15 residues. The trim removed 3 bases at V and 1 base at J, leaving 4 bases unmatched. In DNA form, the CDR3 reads TGTGCCAGCAGCTTTGACAGGGGCCCGAACACTGAAGCTTTCTTT. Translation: CASSFDRGPNTEAFF.

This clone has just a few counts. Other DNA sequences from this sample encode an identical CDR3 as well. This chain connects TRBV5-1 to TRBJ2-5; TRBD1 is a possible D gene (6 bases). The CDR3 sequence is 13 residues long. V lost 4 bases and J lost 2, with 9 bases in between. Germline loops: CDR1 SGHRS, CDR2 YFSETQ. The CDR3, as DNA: TGCGCCAGCAGCAGAGGGACACAAGAGACCCAGTACTTC. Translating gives CASSRGTQETQYF.

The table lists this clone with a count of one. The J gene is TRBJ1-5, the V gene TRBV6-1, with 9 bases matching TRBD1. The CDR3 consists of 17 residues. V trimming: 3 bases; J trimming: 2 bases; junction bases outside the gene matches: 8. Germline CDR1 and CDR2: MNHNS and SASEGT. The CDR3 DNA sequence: TGTGCCAGCAGTGAGATTTGGACAGGGGTCCGCAATCAGCCCCAGCATTTT. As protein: CASSEIWTGVRNQPQHF.

In DNA, the CDR3 is TGTGCCAGCAGCGCACATCAGGGTGGCTATGGCTACACCTTC. It yields the protein CASSAHQGGYGYTF. The rearrangement joins TRBV7-3 to TRBJ1-2; D perhaps matches TRBD1 (5 bases). The CDR3 is made up of 14 amino acids. Germline V gives CDR1 SGHTA, CDR2 FQGTGA. V was pared by 5 bases and J by 4 bases, with 14 bases between.

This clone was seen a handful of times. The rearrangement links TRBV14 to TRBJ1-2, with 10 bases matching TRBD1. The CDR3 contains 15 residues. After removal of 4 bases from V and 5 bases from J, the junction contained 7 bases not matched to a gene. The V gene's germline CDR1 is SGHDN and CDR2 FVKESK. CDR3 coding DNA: TGTGCCAGCAGCCCAGGGACAGGGGTCGATTATGGCTACACCTTC. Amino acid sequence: CASSPGTGVDYGYTF.

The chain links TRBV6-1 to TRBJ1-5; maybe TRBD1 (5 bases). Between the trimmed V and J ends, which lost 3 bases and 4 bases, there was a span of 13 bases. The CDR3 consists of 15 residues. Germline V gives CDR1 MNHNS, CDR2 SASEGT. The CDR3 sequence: CASSEDTGRNQPQHF. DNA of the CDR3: TGTGCCAGCAGTGAGGACACTGGCCGTAATCAGCCCCAGCATTTT.

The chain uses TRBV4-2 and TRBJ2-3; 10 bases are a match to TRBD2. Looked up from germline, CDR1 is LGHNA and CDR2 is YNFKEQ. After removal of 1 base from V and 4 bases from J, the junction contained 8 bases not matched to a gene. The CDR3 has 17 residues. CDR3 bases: TGTGCCAGCAGCCAAGCGCGGACTAGCGGCCCAGCAGATACGCAGTATTTT. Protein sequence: CASSQARTSGPADTQYF.

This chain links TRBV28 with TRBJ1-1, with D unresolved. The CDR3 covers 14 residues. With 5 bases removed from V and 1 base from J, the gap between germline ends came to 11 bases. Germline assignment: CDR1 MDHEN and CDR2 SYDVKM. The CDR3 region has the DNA TGTGCCAGCAGTCTAGCAGGCAAGAACACTGAAGCTTTCTTT. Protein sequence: CASSLAGKNTEAFF.

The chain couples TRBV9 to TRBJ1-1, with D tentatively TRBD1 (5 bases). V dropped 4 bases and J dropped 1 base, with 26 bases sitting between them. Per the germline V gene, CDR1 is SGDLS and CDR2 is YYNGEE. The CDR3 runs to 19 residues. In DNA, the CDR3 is TGTGCCAGCAGCCCCTCTCCCCCTGAAAAGGGGCGTGGGAACACTGAAGCTTTCTTT. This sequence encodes CASSPSPPEKGRGNTEAFF.

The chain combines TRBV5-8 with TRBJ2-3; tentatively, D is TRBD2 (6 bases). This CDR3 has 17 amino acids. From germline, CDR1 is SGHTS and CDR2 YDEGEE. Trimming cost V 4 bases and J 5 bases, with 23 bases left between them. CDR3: CASSHLLKGRGGDTQYF. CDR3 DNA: TGTGCCAGCAGCCACCTACTCAAGGGCCGGGGAGGAGATACGCAGTATTTT.

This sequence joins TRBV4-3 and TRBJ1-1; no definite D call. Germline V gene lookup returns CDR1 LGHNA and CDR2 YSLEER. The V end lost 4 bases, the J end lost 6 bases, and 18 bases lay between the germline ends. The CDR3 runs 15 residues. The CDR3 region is CASSPAPGISAEAFF. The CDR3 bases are TGCGCCAGCAGCCCCGCCCCGGGGATTAGCGCTGAAGCTTTCTTT.

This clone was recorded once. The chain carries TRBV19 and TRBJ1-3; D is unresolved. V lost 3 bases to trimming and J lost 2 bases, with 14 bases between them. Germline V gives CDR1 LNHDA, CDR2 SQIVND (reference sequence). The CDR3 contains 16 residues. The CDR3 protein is CASSIIGTGAGNTIYF. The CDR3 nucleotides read TGTGCCAGTAGTATCATTGGCACCGGAGCTGGAAACACCATATATTTT. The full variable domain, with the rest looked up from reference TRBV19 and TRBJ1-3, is DGGITQSPKYLFRKEGQNVTLSCEQNLNHDAMYWYRQDPGQGLRLIYYSQIVNDFQKGDIAEGYSVSREKKESFPLTVTSAQKNPTAFYLCASSIIGTGAGNTIYFGEGSWLTVV.

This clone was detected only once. The CDR3 region has the DNA TGTGCCAGCAGTGACAGGTCACCTACCTACGAGCAGTACTTC. Translation: CASSDRSPTYEQYF. V is TRBV6-2 or TRBV6-3 and J is TRBJ2-7; perhaps TRBD1 as D (6 bases). Germline assignment: CDR1 MNHEY and CDR2 SVGEGT. V lost 5 bases and J lost 2, with 13 bases in between. The CDR3 runs 14 residues.

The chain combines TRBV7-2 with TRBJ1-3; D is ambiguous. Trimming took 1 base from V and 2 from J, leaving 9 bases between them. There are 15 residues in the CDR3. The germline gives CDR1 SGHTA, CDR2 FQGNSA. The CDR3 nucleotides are TGTGCCAGCAGCTTAGATGGTGCGGCTGGAAACACCATATATTTT. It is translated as CASSLDGAAGNTIYF.

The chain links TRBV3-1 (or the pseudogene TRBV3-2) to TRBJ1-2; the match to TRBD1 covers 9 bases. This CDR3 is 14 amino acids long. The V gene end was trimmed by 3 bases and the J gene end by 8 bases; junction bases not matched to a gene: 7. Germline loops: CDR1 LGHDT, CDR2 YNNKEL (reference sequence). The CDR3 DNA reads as TGTGCCAGCAGCCACAGACAGGGGGTTGAAGGCTACACCTTC. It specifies CASSHRQGVEGYTF.

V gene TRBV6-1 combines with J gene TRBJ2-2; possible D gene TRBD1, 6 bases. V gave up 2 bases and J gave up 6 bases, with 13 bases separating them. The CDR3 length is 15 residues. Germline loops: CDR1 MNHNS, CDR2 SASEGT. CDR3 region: CASSEFGGGPGELFF. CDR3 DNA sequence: TGTGCCAGCAGTGAATTTGGGGGCGGGCCCGGGGAGCTGTTTTTT.

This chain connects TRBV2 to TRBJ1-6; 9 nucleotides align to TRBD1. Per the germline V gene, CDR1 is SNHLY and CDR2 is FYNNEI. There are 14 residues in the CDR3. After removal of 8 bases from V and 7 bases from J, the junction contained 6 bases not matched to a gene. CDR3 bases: TGTGCCAGCGGGGGACAGGGACAGAATTCACCCCTCCACTTT. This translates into CASGGQGQNSPLHF.

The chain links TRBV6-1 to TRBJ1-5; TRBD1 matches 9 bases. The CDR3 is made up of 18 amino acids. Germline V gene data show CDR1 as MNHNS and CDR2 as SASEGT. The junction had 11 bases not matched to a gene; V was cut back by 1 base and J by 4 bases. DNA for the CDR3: TGTGCCAGCAGTGAAGACCCCAGGGACAGGGCTAGAAATCAGCCCCAGCATTTT. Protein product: CASSEDPRDRARNQPQHF.

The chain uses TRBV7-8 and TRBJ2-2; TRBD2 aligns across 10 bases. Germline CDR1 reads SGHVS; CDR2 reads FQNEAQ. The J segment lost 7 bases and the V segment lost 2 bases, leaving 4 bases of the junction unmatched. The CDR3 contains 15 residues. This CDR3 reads CASSLSGGAVGELFF. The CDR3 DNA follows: TGTGCCAGCAGCTTAAGCGGGGGGGCCGTCGGGGAGCTGTTTTTT.

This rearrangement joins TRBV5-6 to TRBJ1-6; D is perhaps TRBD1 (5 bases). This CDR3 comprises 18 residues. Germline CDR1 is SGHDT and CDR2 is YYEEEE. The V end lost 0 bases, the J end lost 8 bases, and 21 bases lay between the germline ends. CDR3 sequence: CASSLVGYRSGGYSPLHF. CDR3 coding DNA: TGTGCCAGCAGCTTGGTGGGGTATCGGTCCGGGGGTTATTCACCCCTCCACTTT.

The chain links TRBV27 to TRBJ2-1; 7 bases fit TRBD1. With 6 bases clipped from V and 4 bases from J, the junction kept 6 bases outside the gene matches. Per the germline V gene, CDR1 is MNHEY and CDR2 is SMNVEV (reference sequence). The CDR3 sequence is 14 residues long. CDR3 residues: CASRGQIRYNEQFF. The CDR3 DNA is TGTGCCAGCAGGGGACAGATCAGGTACAATGAGCAGTTCTTC.

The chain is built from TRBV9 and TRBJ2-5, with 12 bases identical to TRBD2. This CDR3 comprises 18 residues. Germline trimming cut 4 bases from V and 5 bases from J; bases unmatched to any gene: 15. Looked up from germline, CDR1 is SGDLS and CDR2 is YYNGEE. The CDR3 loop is CASSPSPRTSGTGETQYF. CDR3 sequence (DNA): TGTGCCAGCAGCCCATCGCCTAGGACTAGCGGGACAGGGGAGACCCAGTACTTC. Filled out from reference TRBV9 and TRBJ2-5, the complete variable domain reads DSGVTQTPKHLITATGQRVTLRCSPRSGDLSVYWYQQSLDQGLQFLIQYYNGEERAKGNILERFSAQQFPDLHSELNLSSLELGDSALYFCASSPSPRTSGTGETQYFGPGTRLLVL.

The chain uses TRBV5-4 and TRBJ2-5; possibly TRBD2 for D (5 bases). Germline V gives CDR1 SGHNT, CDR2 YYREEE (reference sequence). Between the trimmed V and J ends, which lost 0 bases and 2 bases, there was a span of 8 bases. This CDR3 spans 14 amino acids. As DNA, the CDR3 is TGTGCCAGCAGCTTGGTTAGCGCACAAGAGACCCAGTACTTC. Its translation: CASSLVSAQETQYF.

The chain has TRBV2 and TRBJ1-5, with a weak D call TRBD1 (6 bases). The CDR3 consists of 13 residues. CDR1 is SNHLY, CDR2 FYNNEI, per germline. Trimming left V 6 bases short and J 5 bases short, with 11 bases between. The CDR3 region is CASSRQEDQPQHF. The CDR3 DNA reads TGTGCCAGCAGCCGACAGGAGGATCAGCCCCAGCATTTT.

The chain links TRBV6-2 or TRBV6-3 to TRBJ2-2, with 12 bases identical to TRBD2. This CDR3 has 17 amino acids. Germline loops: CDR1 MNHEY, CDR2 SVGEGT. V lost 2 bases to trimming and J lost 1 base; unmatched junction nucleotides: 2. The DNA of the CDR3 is TGTGCCAGCAGTTACCTAGCGGGGGGGCAGAACACCGGGGAGCTGTTTTTT. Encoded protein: CASSYLAGGQNTGELFF.

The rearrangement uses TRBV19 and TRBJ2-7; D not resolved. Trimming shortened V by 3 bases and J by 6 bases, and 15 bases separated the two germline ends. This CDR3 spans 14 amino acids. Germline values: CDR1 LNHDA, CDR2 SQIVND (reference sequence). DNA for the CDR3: TGTGCCAGTAGTATCCAGTATGGAGCCCCCGAGCAGTACTTC. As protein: CASSIQYGAPEQYF.

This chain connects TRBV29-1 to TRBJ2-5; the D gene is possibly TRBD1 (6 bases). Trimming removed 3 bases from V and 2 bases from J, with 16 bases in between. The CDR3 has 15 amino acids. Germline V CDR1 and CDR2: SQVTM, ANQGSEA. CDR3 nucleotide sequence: TGCAGCGTTGATAGGACAGACTCGGCACAAGAGACCCAGTACTTC. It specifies CSVDRTDSAQETQYF.